This T cell receptor (beta chain) originates from a study of Graves' ophthalmopathy and Graves' hyperthyroidism. Trimming cost V 8 bases and J 7 bases, with 14 bases left between them. The germline CDR1 and CDR2 sequences are SQVTM and ANQGSEA. The CDR3 totals 12 residues. A diagnosis was made from clinical symptoms together with serum thyroxine, TRAb, thyroid ultrasound and orbital computed tomography. The PBMCs had their origin in about 9.7 ml of fresh peripheral blood. Amplification targeted the TCR beta CDR3 regions, with RNA transcripts as the source material. An opening RT-PCR round employed HTBI primers and preceded a second-round multiplex PCR. TCRdb ran MiXCR on the multiplex PCR reads and lists one entry per CDR3 protein. The sample consists of about 740,000 distinct CDR3 sequences, 40% of them appearing once.

The sample consisted of peripheral blood. The rearrangement joins TRBV29-1 to TRBJ1-4; D is unclear. The receptor was derived from an adult man with Graves' ophthalmopathy. The CDR3 protein is CSLALRSEKLFF. As DNA, the CDR3 is TGCAGCTTAGCGCTCAGGAGTGAAAAACTGTTTTTT. Together with reference TRBV29-1 and TRBJ1-4, the CDR3 gives the full variable domain: SAVISQKPSRDICQRGTSLTIQCQVDSQVTMMFWYRQQPGQSLTLIATANQGSEATYESGFVIDKFPISRPNLTFSTLTVSNMSPEDSSIYLCSLALRSEKLFFGSGTQLSVL.